This T cell receptor beta chain was recorded in a study of cytomegalovirus exposure and HLA in healthy donors. Study-wide context: The 110 or so validation repertoires used a platform that matched the one used for the 600 to 750 first-cohort repertoires, as a later analysis reported. Study results and limitations: Cytomegalovirus-associated TCR beta chains were listed, numbering approximately 150. Three of the chains that were CMV-associated were confirmed in vitro to be specific for CMV antigens. Most TCR sequences showed up rarely, but some public TCRs showed up in many donors.

Clones were read by immunoSEQ multiplex PCR, and TCRdb kept only the in-frame ones, dropping some. The sample holds some 340,000 clones, around 87% seen once. Details on this clone: What it binds is unknown.

There are 16 residues in the CDR3. Germline lookup yields CDR1 MDHEN and CDR2 SYDVKM. V lost 2 bases to trimming and J lost 0 bases; unmatched junction nucleotides: 4. The clonotype was recovered from a woman aged 25 to 39 in good health and CMV-seropositive. V is TRBV28 and J is TRBJ1-5; 7 bases are shared with TRBD1. The sequenced material came from PBMCs. CDR3 sequence reads: CASSLTRQGSNQPQHF. The CDR3 DNA is TGTGCCAGCAGTTTAACCCGACAGGGTAGCAATCAGCCCCAGCATTTT.